Detailed here is one TCR beta chain. Its antigen is unidentified. Germline assignment: CDR1 LNHNV and CDR2 YYDKDF (reference sequence). There are 15 residues in the CDR3. Trimming took 3 bases from V and 4 from J; bases not matched to a gene: 3. Only in-frame clones appear in the TCRdb table, and some are missing; sequencing was by immunoSEQ multiplex PCR. The data show about 83,000 clones, 85% to 95% seen once. The data belong to a study of human versus mouse CDR3 diversity and MHC coevolution. Study outcomes and limitations: Two of the three human donors had the lowest clonal inequality.

Cells were CD45RO-negative CD62L-positive naive CD4 T cells sorted from PBMCs. This chain joins TRBV15 and TRBJ2-3, with 11 bases matching TRBD1. The TCR comes from a person aged 25 to 75 in good health. Specimen: naive CD4+ T cells from blood. Subset noted: CD45RO-negative CD62L-positive naive CD4 T cells. The CDR3 region has the DNA TGTGCCACCAGCAGGGGACAGGGGGGACCAGATACGCAGTATTTT. It encodes CATSRGQGGPDTQYF.